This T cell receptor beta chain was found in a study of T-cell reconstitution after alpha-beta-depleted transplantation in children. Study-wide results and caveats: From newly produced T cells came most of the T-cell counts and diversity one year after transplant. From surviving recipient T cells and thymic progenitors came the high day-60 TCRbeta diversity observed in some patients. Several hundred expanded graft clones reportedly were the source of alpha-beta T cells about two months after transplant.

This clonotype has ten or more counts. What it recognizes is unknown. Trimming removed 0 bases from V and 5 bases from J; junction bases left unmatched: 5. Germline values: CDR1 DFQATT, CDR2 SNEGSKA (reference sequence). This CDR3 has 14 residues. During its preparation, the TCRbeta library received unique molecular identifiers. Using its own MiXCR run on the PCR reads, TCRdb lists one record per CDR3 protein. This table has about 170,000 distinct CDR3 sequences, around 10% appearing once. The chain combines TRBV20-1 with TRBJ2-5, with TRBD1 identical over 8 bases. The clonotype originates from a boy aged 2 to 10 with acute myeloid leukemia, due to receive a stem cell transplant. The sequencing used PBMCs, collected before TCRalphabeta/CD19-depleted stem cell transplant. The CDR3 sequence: CSARDRNRGETQYF. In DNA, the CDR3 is TGCAGTGCTAGAGATCGCAACAGGGGGGAGACCCAGTACTTC.